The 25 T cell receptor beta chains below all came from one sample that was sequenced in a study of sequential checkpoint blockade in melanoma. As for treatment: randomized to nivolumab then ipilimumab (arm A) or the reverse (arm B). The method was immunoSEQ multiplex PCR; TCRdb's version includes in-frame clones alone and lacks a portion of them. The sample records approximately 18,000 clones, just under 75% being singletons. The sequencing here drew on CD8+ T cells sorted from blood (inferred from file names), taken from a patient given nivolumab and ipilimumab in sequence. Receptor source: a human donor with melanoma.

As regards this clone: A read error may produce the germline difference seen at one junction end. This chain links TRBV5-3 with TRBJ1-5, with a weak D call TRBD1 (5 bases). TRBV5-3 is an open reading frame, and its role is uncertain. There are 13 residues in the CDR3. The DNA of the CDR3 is TGTGCCAGCAGCTTGGGTCAGGGCCAGCCCCAGCATTTT. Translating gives CASSLGQGQPQHF.

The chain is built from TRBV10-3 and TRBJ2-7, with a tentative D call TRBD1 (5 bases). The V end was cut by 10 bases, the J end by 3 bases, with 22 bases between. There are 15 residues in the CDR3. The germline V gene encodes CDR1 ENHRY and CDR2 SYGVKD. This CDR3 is CATQQRYRWNYEQYF. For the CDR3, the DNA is TGTGCCACCCAGCAACGTTACAGGTGGAACTACGAGCAGTACTTC.

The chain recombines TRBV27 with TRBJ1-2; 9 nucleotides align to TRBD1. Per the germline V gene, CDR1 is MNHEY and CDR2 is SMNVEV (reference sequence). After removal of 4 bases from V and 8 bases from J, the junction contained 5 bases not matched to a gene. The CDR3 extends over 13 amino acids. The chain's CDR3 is CASSSGTGIGYTF. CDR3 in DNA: TGTGCCAGCAGTTCCGGGACAGGGATCGGCTACACCTTC.

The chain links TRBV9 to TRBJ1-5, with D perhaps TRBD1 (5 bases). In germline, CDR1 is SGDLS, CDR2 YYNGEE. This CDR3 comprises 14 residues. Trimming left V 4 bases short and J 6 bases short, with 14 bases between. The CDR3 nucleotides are TGTGCCAGCAGCCAAGTGGGGGGTGTTCAGCCCCAGCATTTT. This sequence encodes CASSQVGGVQPQHF.

This chain's CDR3 is CASSHHPQAFYEQYF. The CDR3 DNA follows: TGCGCCAGCAGTCACCACCCACAGGCTTTCTACGAGCAGTACTTC. J is TRBJ2-7 and V is TRBV23-1; tentatively, D is TRBD1 (5 bases). TRBV23-1 is flagged as an ORF with uncertain function. The germline V and J ends were trimmed by 3 bases and 3 bases, with 15 bases remaining between them. The CDR3 sequence is 15 residues long.

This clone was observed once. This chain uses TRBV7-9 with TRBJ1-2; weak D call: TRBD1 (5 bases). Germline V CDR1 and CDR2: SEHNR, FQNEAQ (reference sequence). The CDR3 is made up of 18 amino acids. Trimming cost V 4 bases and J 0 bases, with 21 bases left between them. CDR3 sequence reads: CASSSVIETALANYGYTF. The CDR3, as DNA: TGTGCCAGCAGCTCGGTAATAGAGACAGCTTTAGCTAACTATGGCTACACCTTC.

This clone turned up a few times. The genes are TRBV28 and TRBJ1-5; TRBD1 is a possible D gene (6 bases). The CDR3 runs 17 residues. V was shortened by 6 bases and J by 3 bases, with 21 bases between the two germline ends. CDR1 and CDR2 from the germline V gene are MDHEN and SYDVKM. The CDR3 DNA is TGTGCCAGCAGAGGTCCCGGGACAACACCTTTCAATCAGCCCCAGCATTTT. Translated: CASRGPGTTPFNQPQHF.

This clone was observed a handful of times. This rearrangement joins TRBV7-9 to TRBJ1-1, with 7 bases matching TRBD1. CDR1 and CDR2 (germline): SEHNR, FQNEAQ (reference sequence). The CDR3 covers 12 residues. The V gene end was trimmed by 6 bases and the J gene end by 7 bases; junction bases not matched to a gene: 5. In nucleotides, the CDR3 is TGTGCCAGCAGACAGGACAGGCTTGAAGCTTTCTTT. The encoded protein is CASRQDRLEAFF.

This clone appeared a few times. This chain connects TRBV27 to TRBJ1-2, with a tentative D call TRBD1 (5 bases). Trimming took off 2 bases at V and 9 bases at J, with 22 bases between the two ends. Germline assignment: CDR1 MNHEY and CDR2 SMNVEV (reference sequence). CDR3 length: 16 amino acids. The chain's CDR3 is CASSLIDSGGVYCYTF. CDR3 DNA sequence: TGTGCCAGCAGTTTAATTGACTCGGGGGGTGTTTATTGCTACACCTTC.

CDR3 in DNA: TGTGCCAGCAGTTACTCAGGGGAATCTGAAGCTTTCTTT. This sequence encodes CASSYSGESEAFF. V usage is TRBV6-5 and J usage is TRBJ1-1; D possibly corresponds to TRBD1 (5 bases). CDR1 is MNHEY, CDR2 SVGAGI, per germline. This CDR3 has 13 amino acids. The V end lost 0 bases, the J end lost 6 bases, and 8 bases lay between the germline ends.

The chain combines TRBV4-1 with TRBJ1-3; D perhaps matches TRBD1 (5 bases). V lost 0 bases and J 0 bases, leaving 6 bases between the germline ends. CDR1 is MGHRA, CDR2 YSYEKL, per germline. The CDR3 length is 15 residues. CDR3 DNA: TGCGCCAGCAGCCAAGAGGGGGGCTCTGGAAACACCATATATTTT. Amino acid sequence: CASSQEGGSGNTIYF.

The CDR3 spells CASSVAGRGTAFF. The CDR3 DNA reads TGTGCCAGCAGTGTTGCCGGCAGGGGGACGGCTTTCTTT. The rearrangement uses TRBV6-1 and TRBJ1-1, with 7 bases that match TRBD1. Trimming cost V 4 bases and J 11 bases; bases outside gene matches: 10. Germline V gene sequence: CDR1 MNHNS, CDR2 SASEGT. The CDR3 is 13 residues long.

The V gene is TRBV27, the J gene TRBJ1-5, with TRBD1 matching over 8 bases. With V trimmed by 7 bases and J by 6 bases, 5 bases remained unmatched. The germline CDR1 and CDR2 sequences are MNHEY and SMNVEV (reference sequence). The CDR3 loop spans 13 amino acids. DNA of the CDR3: TGTGCCAGCACCCCAGGGGGCGGTCAGCCCCAGCATTTT. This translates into CASTPGGGQPQHF.

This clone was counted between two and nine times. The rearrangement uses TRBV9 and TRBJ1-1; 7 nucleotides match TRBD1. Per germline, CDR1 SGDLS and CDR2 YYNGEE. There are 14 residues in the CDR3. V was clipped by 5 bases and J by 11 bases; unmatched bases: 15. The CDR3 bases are TGTGCCAGCAGTGATGGAGGGGGCGCTAGTCGGGCTTTCTTT. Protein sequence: CASSDGGGASRAFF.

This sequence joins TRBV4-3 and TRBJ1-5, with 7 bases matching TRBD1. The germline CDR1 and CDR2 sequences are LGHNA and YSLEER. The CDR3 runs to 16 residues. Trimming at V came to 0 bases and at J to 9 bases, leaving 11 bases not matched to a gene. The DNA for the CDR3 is TGCGCCAGCAGCCAAGAGTACAGACAGGGCTTTCCGCCCCAGCATTTT. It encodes CASSQEYRQGFPPQHF.

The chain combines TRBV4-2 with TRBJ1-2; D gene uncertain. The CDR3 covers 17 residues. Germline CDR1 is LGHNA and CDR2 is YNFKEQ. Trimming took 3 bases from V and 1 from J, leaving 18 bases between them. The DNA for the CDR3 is TGTGCCAGCAGCCAGAACCTAAGGTCGGGGATTAACTATGGCTACACCTTC. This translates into CASSQNLRSGINYGYTF.

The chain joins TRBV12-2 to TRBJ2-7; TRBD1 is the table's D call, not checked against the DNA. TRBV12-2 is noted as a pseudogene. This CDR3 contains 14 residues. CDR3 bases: TGTGCAAGTCGCTTAATGCCTGCAGGGCCCGAGCAGTACTTC. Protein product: CASRLMPAGPEQYF.

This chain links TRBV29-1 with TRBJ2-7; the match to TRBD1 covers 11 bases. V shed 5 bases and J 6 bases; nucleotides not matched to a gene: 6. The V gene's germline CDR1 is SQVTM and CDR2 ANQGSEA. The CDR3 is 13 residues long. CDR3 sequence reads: CSVTGTGGAEQYF. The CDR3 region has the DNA TGCAGCGTTACCGGGACAGGGGGGGCCGAGCAGTACTTC.

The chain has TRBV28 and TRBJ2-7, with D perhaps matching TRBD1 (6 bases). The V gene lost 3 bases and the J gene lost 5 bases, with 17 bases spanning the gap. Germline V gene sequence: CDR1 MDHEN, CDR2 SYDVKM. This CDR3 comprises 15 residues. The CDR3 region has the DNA TGTGCCAGCAGTTTCCTACAGGGTAGGGGCGACGAGCAGTACTTC. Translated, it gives CASSFLQGRGDEQYF.

CDR3 loop: CASTHGSSGPHEQYF. CDR3 DNA: TGTGCCAGCACCCACGGAAGTAGCGGGCCCCACGAGCAGTACTTC. The chain uses TRBV28 and TRBJ2-7, with TRBD2 matching 7 bases. This CDR3 has 15 residues. V dropped 7 bases and J dropped 5; count of bases not matched to a gene: 14. The germline gives CDR1 MDHEN, CDR2 SYDVKM.

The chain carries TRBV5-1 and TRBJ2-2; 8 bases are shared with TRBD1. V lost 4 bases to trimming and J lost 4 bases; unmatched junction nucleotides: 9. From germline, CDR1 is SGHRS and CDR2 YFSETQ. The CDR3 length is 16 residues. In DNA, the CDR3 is TGCGCCAGCAGCCAACCGGACAGGGATGGCACCGGGGAGCTGTTTTTT. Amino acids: CASSQPDRDGTGELFF. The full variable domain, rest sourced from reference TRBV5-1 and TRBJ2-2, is KAGVTQTPRYLIKTRGQQVTLSCSPISGHRSVSWYQQTPGQGLQFLFEYFSETQRNKGNFPGRFSGRQFSNSRSEMNVSTLELGDSALYLCASSQPDRDGTGELFFGEGSRLTVL.

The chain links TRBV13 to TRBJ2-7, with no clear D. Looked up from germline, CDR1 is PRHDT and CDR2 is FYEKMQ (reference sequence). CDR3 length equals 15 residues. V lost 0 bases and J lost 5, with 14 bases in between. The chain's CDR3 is CASSLGTSQSNEQYF. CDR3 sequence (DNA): TGTGCCAGCAGCTTAGGGACATCTCAATCCAACGAGCAGTACTTC.

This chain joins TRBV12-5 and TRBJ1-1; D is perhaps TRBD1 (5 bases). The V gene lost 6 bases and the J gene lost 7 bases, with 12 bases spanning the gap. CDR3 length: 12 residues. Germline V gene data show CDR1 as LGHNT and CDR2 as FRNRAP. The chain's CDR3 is CASGPQGYEAFF. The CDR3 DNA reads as TGTGCTAGTGGCCCCCAGGGATATGAAGCTTTCTTT.

The CDR3 here is CASSLWQGVEQYF. The CDR3 DNA reads TGTGCCAGCAGTTTATGGCAGGGGGTGGAGCAGTACTTC. The genes are TRBV27 and TRBJ2-7; 7 bases are a match to TRBD1. Germline V gives CDR1 MNHEY, CDR2 SMNVEV (reference sequence). The CDR3 runs 13 residues. V shed 1 base and J 7 bases; nucleotides not matched to a gene: 4.

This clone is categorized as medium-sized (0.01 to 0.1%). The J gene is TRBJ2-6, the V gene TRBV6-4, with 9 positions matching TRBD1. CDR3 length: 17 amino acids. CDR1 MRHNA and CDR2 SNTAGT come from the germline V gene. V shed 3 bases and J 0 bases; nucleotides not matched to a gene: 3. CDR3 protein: CASSEETGGSGANVLTF. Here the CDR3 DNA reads TGTGCCAGCAGTGAGGAGACAGGGGGCTCTGGGGCCAACGTCCTGACTTTC.